The 18 T cell receptor beta chains in this list originate from one sample, sequenced in a study of siplizumab effects on memory and regulatory T cells. Clones were read by immunoSEQ multiplex PCR, and TCRdb kept only the in-frame ones, dropping some. The data contain about 100,000 clones, approximately 90% of them seen just once; the ten biggest clones take up about 0.7%. The sequenced material came from Tregs sorted from blood. The source is a human donor in good health.

The CDR3 nucleotides read TGTGCCAGCAGTAGGGTCGGCTACACCTTC. Its translation: CASSRVGYTF. The genes are TRBV6-1 and TRBJ1-2, with D unclear. The germline V gene encodes CDR1 MNHNS and CDR2 SASEGT. The CDR3 totals 10 residues. V was pared by 5 bases and J by 8 bases, with 6 bases between.

The table lists this clone with a count of one. This chain connects TRBV28 to TRBJ2-7, with no clear D. Germline V CDR1 and CDR2: MDHEN, SYDVKM. This CDR3 has 14 amino acids. Between the trimmed V and J ends, which lost 6 bases and 3 bases, there was a span of 15 bases. In DNA form, the CDR3 reads TGTGCCAGCAGCCCTGACGAGTTCGGCTACGAGCAGTACTTC. It yields the protein CASSPDEFGYEQYF.

This CDR3 reads CASSQIQLSNQPQHF. The CDR3 nucleotides are TGCGCCAGCAGCCAAATACAGTTAAGCAATCAGCCCCAGCATTTT. The rearrangement uses TRBV4-1 and TRBJ1-5, with D unclear. CDR3 size: 15 residues. V lost 2 bases, J lost 1 base, and 9 bases lay in between. Germline V gene lookup returns CDR1 MGHRA and CDR2 YSYEKL.

This chain links TRBV5-6 with TRBJ1-1; D gene ambiguous. This CDR3 is built from 11 residues. Trimming pared 2 bases from V and 10 bases from J, leaving 9 bases between. The V gene's germline CDR1 is SGHDT and CDR2 YYEEEE. The CDR3 region has the DNA TGTGCCAGCAGCTTCACCGGAAGAGCTTTCTTT. It specifies CASSFTGRAFF. The full variable domain, with the rest looked up from reference TRBV5-6 and TRBJ1-1, is DAGVTQSPTHLIKTRGQQVTLRCSPKSGHDTVSWYQQALGQGPQFIFQYYEEEERQRGNFPDRFSGHQFPNYSSELNVNALLLGDSALYLCASSFTGRAFFGQGTRLTVV.

The rearrangement links TRBV5-8 to TRBJ2-7; TRBD1 matches at 8 bases. The germline V gene encodes CDR1 SGHTS and CDR2 YDEGEE. The V segment lost 10 bases and the J segment 5 bases; nucleotides outside the gene matches: 17. This CDR3 has 15 residues. CDR3 amino acids: CAPLSRDRGSDEQYF. Here the CDR3 DNA reads TGTGCCCCCCTTTCCCGAGACAGGGGATCTGACGAGCAGTACTTC.

Concerning this clone: Other nucleotide sequences from this sample produce the same CDR3. V is TRBV5-1 and J is TRBJ2-1; maybe TRBD2 (6 bases). The V and J ends lost 3 bases and 4 bases respectively, with 11 bases between them. The CDR3 totals 14 residues. Germline V lookup: CDR1 SGHRS, CDR2 YFSETQ. The CDR3 DNA follows: TGCGCCAGCAGCTCCGGGACTGGATACAATGAGCAGTTCTTC. It yields the protein CASSSGTGYNEQFF.

This clone was seen only once. This chain uses TRBV5-5 with TRBJ1-5, with TRBD1 as a possible D gene (6 bases). V was trimmed by 4 bases and J by 4 bases, leaving 15 bases between them. CDR1 SGHKS and CDR2 YYEKEE come from the germline V gene (reference sequence). The CDR3 is 15 amino acids. The chain's CDR3 is CASSLGGPRNQPQHF. The CDR3 coding sequence is TGTGCCAGCAGCCTCGGGGGGCCCCGAAATCAGCCCCAGCATTTT. Using reference TRBV5-5 and TRBJ1-5 for the parts outside the CDR3, the full variable domain is DAGVTQSPTHLIKTRGQQVTLRCSPISGHKSVSWYQQVLGQGPQFIFQYYEKEERGRGNFPDRFSARQFPNYSSELNVNALLLGDSALYLCASSLGGPRNQPQHFGDGTRLSIL.

The chain is built from TRBV5-1 and TRBJ2-7; 12 nucleotides align to TRBD2. CDR1 SGHRS and CDR2 YFSETQ come from the germline V gene. This CDR3 contains 16 residues. Unmatched junction bases numbered 7, after V lost 4 bases and J lost 2 bases. CDR3 nucleotides: TGCGCCAGCAGCCCCCGACTAGCGGGAGTGACCTACGAGCAGTACTTC. Its translation: CASSPRLAGVTYEQYF.

V and J are TRBV18 and TRBJ2-7; either TRBD1 or TRBD2 may fit D (6 bases each). The CDR3 contains 18 residues. V lost 3 bases and J 1 base, leaving 22 bases between the germline ends. Looked up from germline, CDR1 is KGHSH and CDR2 is LQKENI. Here the CDR3 reads CASSPGLGGTLRSYEQYF. CDR3 bases: TGTGCCAGCTCACCGGGACTGGGCGGGACACTACGATCCTACGAGCAGTACTTC.

This sequence joins TRBV18 and TRBJ2-5; D is ambiguous. Germline V gives CDR1 KGHSH, CDR2 LQKENI. V was pared by 2 bases and J by 2 bases, with 6 bases between. The CDR3 contains 13 residues. The CDR3 sequence is CASSPRPQETQYF. CDR3 DNA: TGTGCCAGCTCACCAAGGCCACAAGAGACCCAGTACTTC.

The chain employs TRBV2 and TRBJ1-3, with no clear D. Germline CDR1 and CDR2: SNHLY and FYNNEI. The CDR3 covers 14 residues. The V gene lost 5 bases and the J gene lost 0 bases, with 8 bases spanning the gap. The CDR3 DNA is TGTGCCAGCAGTACTATAAACTCTGGAAACACCATATATTTT. This sequence encodes CASSTINSGNTIYF.

The chain has TRBV6-1 and TRBJ1-2, with D perhaps TRBD1 (6 bases). Looked up from germline, CDR1 is MNHNS and CDR2 is SASEGT. The germline V and J ends were trimmed by 7 bases and 8 bases, with 11 bases remaining between them. CDR3 length: 11 amino acids. The CDR3 DNA is TGTGCCAGCAACAGGGTGGGGGGCTACACCTTC. This codes for CASNRVGGYTF.

This chain connects TRBV6-1 to TRBJ1-2; no reliable D call. Germline lookup yields CDR1 MNHNS and CDR2 SASEGT. V lost 4 bases and J 3 bases, leaving 9 bases between the germline ends. This CDR3 comprises 13 residues. CDR3: CASSVGLDYGYTF. The CDR3 nucleotides read TGTGCCAGCAGTGTAGGTTTGGACTATGGCTACACCTTC.

This clone showed up just once. The genes are TRBV4-2 and TRBJ1-2; TRBD1 might be the D (5 bases). Germline V gene data show CDR1 as LGHNA and CDR2 as YNFKEQ. This CDR3 spans 12 amino acids. Trimming removed 5 bases from V and 8 bases from J, with 12 bases in between. This CDR3 is CASSGDRYGYTF. CDR3 sequence (DNA): TGTGCCAGCAGCGGTGACAGATACGGCTACACCTTC.

CDR3 nucleotide sequence: TGCAGTGCGGACCATATGAATACGCAGTATTTT. Protein sequence: CSADHMNTQYF. This chain joins TRBV20-1 and TRBJ2-3; D is unresolved. V lost 6 bases, J lost 7 bases, and 11 bases lay in between. Germline CDR1 reads DFQATT; CDR2 reads SNEGSKA (reference sequence). The CDR3 is 11 amino acids.

The V and J genes are TRBV6-5 and TRBJ2-7, with 8 bases fitting TRBD2. Looked up from germline, CDR1 is MNHEY and CDR2 is SVGAGI. The CDR3 totals 14 residues. The V segment lost 6 bases and the J segment 5 bases; nucleotides outside the gene matches: 9. This CDR3 reads CASRIPGGRNEQYF. CDR3 DNA sequence: TGTGCCAGCAGGATCCCGGGAGGGCGGAACGAGCAGTACTTC.

The chain carries TRBV9 and TRBJ2-1; no clear D gene. Germline V gives CDR1 SGDLS, CDR2 YYNGEE. The CDR3 is 16 amino acids. Trimming removed 0 bases at V and 0 bases at J, with 10 bases between. CDR3 DNA sequence: TGTGCCAGCAGCGTAGAAACGGGCTTCTCCTACAATGAGCAGTTCTTC. It specifies CASSVETGFSYNEQFF.

The chain joins TRBV28 to TRBJ2-1; 10 nucleotides line up with TRBD2. Trimming removed 5 bases from V and 9 bases from J; junction bases left unmatched: 13. Germline CDR1 is MDHEN and CDR2 is SYDVKM. The CDR3 is 16 amino acids. The CDR3 here is CASSPPGLAGGLEQFF. CDR3 DNA: TGTGCCAGCAGTCCCCCGGGATTAGCGGGAGGTCTTGAGCAGTTCTTC.